The 17 T cell receptor beta chains below come from one sample, sequenced in a study of shared clonotypes between healthy human individuals. Assay used: immunoSEQ multiplex PCR; TCRdb lists only in-frame clones, some missing. The sample has some 2.4 million clones, roughly 93% seen once; the top ten hold approximately 0.36%. The sample was naive CD4+ T cells from PBMCs. Subset here: CD45RA+ positively selected. These receptor sequences come from a young man in good health. Some clones in this sample may be carry-over from other donors' samples.

This chain links TRBV2 with TRBJ2-1; 9 bases map to TRBD2. J lost 9 bases, V lost 6 bases, and 9 bases had no gene match. This CDR3 contains 14 residues. CDR1 is SNHLY and CDR2 is FYNNEI in the germline V gene. The CDR3 region is CASRVAGGPVEQFF. The CDR3 bases are TGTGCCAGCAGGGTCGCGGGAGGGCCGGTTGAGCAGTTCTTC.

The table lists this clone with a count of one. The chain combines TRBV27 with TRBJ2-2; D remains unclear. This CDR3 has 13 amino acids. The germline V gene encodes CDR1 MNHEY and CDR2 SMNVEV (reference sequence). V was shortened by 0 bases and J by 13 bases, with 12 bases between the two germline ends. The CDR3 DNA reads as TGTGCCAGCAGTTTATCGCGGCTTTCTCGGCTGTTTTTT. Translating it yields CASSLSRLSRLFF.

The chain recombines TRBV4-2 with TRBJ1-6; no reliable D call. The CDR3 has 14 residues. V dropped 4 bases and J dropped 12 bases, with 16 bases sitting between them. Germline CDR1 reads LGHNA; CDR2 reads YNFKEQ. In DNA form, the CDR3 reads TGTGCCAGCAGCCCGGACGGCATTCGATTACCCCTCCACTTT. It translates to CASSPDGIRLPLHF.

Worth noting for this clone: As the CDR3 is not closed by the conserved phenylalanine or tryptophan, this likely results from a read error. No DNA is shown, since the ends of the CDR3 on it are uncertain; the CDR3 is the one TCRdb lists. The sample contains more than one DNA sequence encoding this CDR3. The chain combines TRBV20-1 with TRBJ2-7; whether TRBD2, the table's D call, matches the DNA was not checked. Per the germline V gene, CDR1 is DFQATT and CDR2 is SNEGSKA (reference sequence). Ends included, the CDR3 has 11 residues. The CDR3 is CSARWGGASVD.

The gene calls are TRBV25-1 and TRBJ2-7; 9 bases fit TRBD2. This CDR3 has 16 residues. Per the germline V gene, CDR1 is MGHDK and CDR2 is SYGVNS. V shed 3 bases, J shed 0 bases, and the junction held 6 bases outside the gene matches. The CDR3 bases are TGTGCCAGCAGTGATCCCAGCGGGAGGCCCTCCTACGAGCAGTACTTC. Protein product: CASSDPSGRPSYEQYF.

The chain joins TRBV7-9 to TRBJ1-2; 8 nucleotides align to TRBD1. The V gene end was trimmed by 4 bases and the J gene end by 6 bases; junction bases not matched to a gene: 10. Per the germline V gene, CDR1 is SEHNR and CDR2 is FQNEAQ (reference sequence). There are 15 residues in the CDR3. DNA for the CDR3: TGTGCCAGCAGCTCATTACCTCAGGGGGCGGATGGCTACACCTTC. Its protein is CASSSLPQGADGYTF.

This rearrangement joins TRBV5-5 to TRBJ1-2; D gene uncertain. The CDR3 spans 14 residues. V lost 4 bases and J lost 4, with 14 bases in between. Germline CDR1 reads SGHKS; CDR2 reads YYEKEE (reference sequence). Written as DNA, the CDR3 is TGTGCCAGCAGCGGTGGTACAGACTCCTATGGCTACACCTTC. Protein: CASSGGTDSYGYTF.

The chain couples TRBV25-1 to TRBJ1-2; tentatively, D is TRBD1 (6 bases). Trimming took off 5 bases at V and 6 bases at J, with 7 bases between the two ends. The germline CDR1 and CDR2 sequences are MGHDK and SYGVNS. The length of the CDR3 is 11 residues. The CDR3 coding sequence is TGTGCCAGCAGTAGGGGGAATGGCTACACCTTC. It encodes CASSRGNGYTF.

The V gene is TRBV5-6, the J gene TRBJ2-1; D is possibly TRBD1 (6 bases). V lost 5 bases, J lost 7 bases, and 19 bases lay in between. From germline, CDR1 is SGHDT and CDR2 YYEEEE. The CDR3 consists of 15 residues. In DNA, the CDR3 is TGTGCCAGCAGTCCGACAGGCCCCCTAGGAAATGAGCAGTTCTTC. It is translated as CASSPTGPLGNEQFF.

This clone was detected once. CDR3 sequence: CASSLGNSRGRNTIYF. In nucleotides, the CDR3 is TGTGCCAGCAGCTTGGGGAACAGCCGAGGGAGAAACACCATATATTTT. This chain joins TRBV5-6 and TRBJ1-3; D is uncertain. Trimming shortened V by 0 bases and J by 5 bases, and 15 bases separated the two germline ends. The germline V gene encodes CDR1 SGHDT and CDR2 YYEEEE. CDR3 length: 16 residues.

This clone came up once. The rearrangement links TRBV19 to TRBJ2-7; 9 bases line up with TRBD2. Germline V gene lookup returns CDR1 LNHDA and CDR2 SQIVND (reference sequence). J was trimmed by 4 bases and V by 5 bases; bases with no gene match: 15. CDR3 size: 17 residues. DNA of the CDR3: TGTGCCAGTAGTCTCAGCGGGAGGCCCTCTTTCTTTTACGAGCAGTACTTC. This codes for CASSLSGRPSFFYEQYF.

This chain connects TRBV7-2 to TRBJ2-5; 7 bases are shared with TRBD1. The J call may be wrong; the DNA end is better matched by TRBJ2-7. The CDR3 extends over 14 amino acids. Germline values: CDR1 SGHTA, CDR2 FQGNSA. Written as DNA, the CDR3 is TGTGCCAGCAGTTACCAGGGGGTTCCCTACGAGCAGTACTTC. It translates to CASSYQGVPYEQYF.

This chain links TRBV28 with TRBJ1-2; 8 bases fit TRBD1. This CDR3 spans 13 amino acids. V trimming: 8 bases; J trimming: 8 bases; junction bases outside the gene matches: 10. Per the germline V gene, CDR1 is MDHEN and CDR2 is SYDVKM. CDR3: CASRIRTGQGYTF. Written as DNA, the CDR3 is TGTGCCAGCCGAATTCGGACAGGGCAAGGCTACACCTTC.

For this clone: A junction boundary mismatches the germline segment, possibly from a read error. The gene calls are TRBV7-3 and TRBJ2-1; D tentatively fits TRBD1 or TRBD2 (5 bases each). Germline V gene data show CDR1 as SGHTA and CDR2 as FQGTGA. The CDR3 covers 15 residues. CDR3 nucleotide sequence: TGTGCCAGCAGCTTAAGCCGGGACGCCTACGATGAGCAGTTCTTC. This translates into CASSLSRDAYDEQFF.

This sequence joins TRBV7-9 and TRBJ1-1, with TRBD1 matching over 7 bases. CDR1 SEHNR and CDR2 FQNEAQ come from the germline V gene (reference sequence). The CDR3 totals 13 residues. The ends lost 5 bases at V and 4 bases at J; junction bases unmatched: 4. Here the CDR3 reads CASSRQGITEAFF. DNA for the CDR3: TGTGCCAGCAGCCGACAGGGAATCACTGAAGCTTTCTTT.

The chain uses TRBV6-5 and TRBJ1-5; tentative D call: TRBD1 (5 bases). Looked up from germline, CDR1 is MNHEY and CDR2 is SVGAGI. V was pared by 11 bases and J by 7 bases, with 18 bases between. The CDR3 has 13 amino acids. DNA for the CDR3: TGTGCCGGGGACGGGAGCCGGGGACAGCCCCAGCATTTT. As protein: CAGDGSRGQPQHF.

The rearrangement joins TRBV4-3 to TRBJ1-3; D is undetermined. The CDR3 is 15 amino acids. In germline, CDR1 is LGHNA, CDR2 YSLEER. V shed 1 base and J shed 0 bases, with 7 bases lying between them. Here the CDR3 reads CASSQATVSGNTIYF. The CDR3 DNA sequence: TGCGCCAGCAGCCAAGCAACAGTCTCTGGAAACACCATATATTTT.